This T cell receptor beta chain stems from a study of monozygotic twins with cystic fibrosis. Germline values: CDR1 MNHNS, CDR2 SASEGT. The CDR3 spans 13 residues. V was cut by 6 bases and J by 7 bases, with 12 bases left in between. Sequencing used immunoSEQ multiplex PCR; TCRdb keeps in-frame clones, though not all of them. The table lists 36,000 or so clones, about 89% of them singletons. Sequenced: blood. V is TRBV6-1 and J is TRBJ1-4; possibly TRBD1 for D (6 bases). This receptor was taken from a boy aged 2 to 10 with cystic fibrosis. The CDR3 loop is CASRKGDGEKLFF. CDR3 nucleotides: TGTGCCAGCAGGAAGGGGGATGGTGAAAAACTGTTTTTT.